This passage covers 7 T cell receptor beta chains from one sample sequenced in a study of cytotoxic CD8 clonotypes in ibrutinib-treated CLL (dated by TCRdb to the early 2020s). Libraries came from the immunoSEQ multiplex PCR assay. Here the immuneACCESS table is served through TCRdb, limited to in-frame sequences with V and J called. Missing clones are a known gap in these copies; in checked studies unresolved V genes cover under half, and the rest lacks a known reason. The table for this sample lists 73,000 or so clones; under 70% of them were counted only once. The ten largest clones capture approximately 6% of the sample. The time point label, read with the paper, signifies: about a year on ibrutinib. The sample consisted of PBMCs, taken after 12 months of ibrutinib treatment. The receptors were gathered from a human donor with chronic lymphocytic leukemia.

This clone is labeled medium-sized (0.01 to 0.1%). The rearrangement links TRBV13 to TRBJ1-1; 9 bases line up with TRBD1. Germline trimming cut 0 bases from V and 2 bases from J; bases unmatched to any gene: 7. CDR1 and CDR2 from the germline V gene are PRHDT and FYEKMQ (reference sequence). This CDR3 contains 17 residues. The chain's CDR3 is CASSLGPKGQGNTEAFF. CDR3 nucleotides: TGTGCCAGCAGCTTAGGGCCCAAGGGACAGGGAAACACTGAAGCTTTCTTT.

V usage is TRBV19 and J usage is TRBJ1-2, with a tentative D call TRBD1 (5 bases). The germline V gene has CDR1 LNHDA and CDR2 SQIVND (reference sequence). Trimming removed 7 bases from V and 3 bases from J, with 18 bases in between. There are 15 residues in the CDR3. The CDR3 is CASTPPGSRDYGYTF. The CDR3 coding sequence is TGTGCCAGTACCCCCCCAGGGTCCAGGGACTATGGCTACACCTTC.

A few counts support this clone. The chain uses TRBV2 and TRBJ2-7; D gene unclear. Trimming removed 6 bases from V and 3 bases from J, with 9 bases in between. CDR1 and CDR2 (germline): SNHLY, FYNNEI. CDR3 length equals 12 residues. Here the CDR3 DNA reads TGTGCCAGCAGGGGCGACGGCTACGAGCAGTACTTC. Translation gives CASRGDGYEQYF.

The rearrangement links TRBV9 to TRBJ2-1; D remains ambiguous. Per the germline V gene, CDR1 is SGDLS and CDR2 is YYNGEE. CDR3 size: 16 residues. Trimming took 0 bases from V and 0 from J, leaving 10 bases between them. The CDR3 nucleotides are TGTGCCAGCAGCGTAGAGTTGAGTAGCTCCTACAATGAGCAGTTCTTC. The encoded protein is CASSVELSSSYNEQFF.

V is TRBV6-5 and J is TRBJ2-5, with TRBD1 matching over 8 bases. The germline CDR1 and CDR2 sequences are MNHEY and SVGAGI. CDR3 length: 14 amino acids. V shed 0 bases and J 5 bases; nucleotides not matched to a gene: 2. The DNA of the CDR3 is TGTGCCAGCAGTTACTCGGACAGGGTGGAGACCCAGTACTTC. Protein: CASSYSDRVETQYF.

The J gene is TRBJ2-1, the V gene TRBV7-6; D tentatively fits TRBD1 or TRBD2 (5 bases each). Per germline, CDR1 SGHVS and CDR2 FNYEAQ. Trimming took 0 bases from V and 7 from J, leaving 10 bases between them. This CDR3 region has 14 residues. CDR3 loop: CASSLAGVVNEQFF. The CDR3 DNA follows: TGTGCCAGCAGCTTAGCGGGGGTTGTTAATGAGCAGTTCTTC. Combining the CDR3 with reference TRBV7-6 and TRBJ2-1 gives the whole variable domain GAGVSQSPRYKVTKRGQDVALRCDPISGHVSLYWYRQALGQGPEFLTYFNYEAQQDKSGLPNDRFSAERPEGSISTLTIQRTEQRDSAMYRCASSLAGVVNEQFFGPGTRLTVL.

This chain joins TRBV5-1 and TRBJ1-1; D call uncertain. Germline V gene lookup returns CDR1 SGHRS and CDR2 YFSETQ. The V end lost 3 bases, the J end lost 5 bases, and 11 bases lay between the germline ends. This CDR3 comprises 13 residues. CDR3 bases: TGCGCCAGCAGCTCCGGGCTGAGAACTGAAGCTTTCTTT. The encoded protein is CASSSGLRTEAFF.